The present TCR beta chain was sequenced within a study of Ad26.COV2.S vaccination and SARS-CoV-2 variants. The study's findings and limits: Spike-specific TCR breadth was greater after Ad26.COV2.S than placebo. Similar non-spike TCR breadth was seen in vaccine and placebo recipients. The TCR breadth and depth analyses may have understated or missed part of the total T cell responses.

The table came from immunoSEQ multiplex PCR; TCRdb's copy has only in-frame clones and leaves some out. The table records approximately 340,000 clones, around 83% of them present only once. Regarding treatment: 15 to 20 received Ad26.COV2.S at low or high dose, single or two shots; about 5 received placebo; per-sample allocation not given. The samples were gathered on day 63 after the first injection of vaccine or placebo. A Boston donor was an adult aged 18-55 years. V was clipped by 4 bases and J by 4 bases; unmatched bases: 6. CDR3 size: 16 residues. Germline V gene sequence: CDR1 SGHRS, CDR2 YFSETQ. This clone was observed a few times. Its antigen is undetermined.

The material was peripheral blood, obtained in a trial of Ad26.COV2.S vaccine versus placebo. The origin of this receptor is a person aged 18 to 59 who received the Ad26.COV2.S COVID-19 vaccine or a placebo. The rearrangement joins TRBV5-1 to TRBJ2-7, with 15 bases lining up with TRBD2. The CDR3 region has the DNA TGCGCCAGCAGCCACTCAGGGACTAGCGGGGGGTACGAGCAGTACTTC. Protein product: CASSHSGTSGGYEQYF.